This T cell receptor beta chain originates from a study of CD8+CD57+ T cells in acquired aplastic anemia. Regarding the study as a whole: Overlapping CD8+ CDR3 repertoires of patients and controls contained some 30 shared sequences.

Flow cytometry had shown expanded CD8+CD57+ cells in the patients chosen for sequencing. In this sample, this clonotype turned up many times. Its antigen is unidentified. The template used for profiling TCR beta VDJ and CDR3 was genomic DNA. TCRdb recomputed calls from the reads with MiXCR, one row per CDR3 protein. The profile shows fewer than 250,000 distinct CDR3 sequences, around half of them singletons. This TCR was recovered from a human donor with aplastic anemia. Input material: sorted CD4+, CD8+, or CD8+CD57+ T cells (not recorded which) from PBMCs.

The CDR3 DNA sequence: TGTGCCAGCAGTCAGGACTCGTGGGGGAATTCACCCCTCCACTTT. Its translation is CASSQDSWGNSPLHF. The genes are TRBV9 and TRBJ1-6; weak D call: TRBD1 (5 bases). V was cut by 5 bases and J by 7 bases, with 16 bases left in between. The CDR3 is 15 amino acids. Per germline, CDR1 SGDLS and CDR2 YYNGEE.